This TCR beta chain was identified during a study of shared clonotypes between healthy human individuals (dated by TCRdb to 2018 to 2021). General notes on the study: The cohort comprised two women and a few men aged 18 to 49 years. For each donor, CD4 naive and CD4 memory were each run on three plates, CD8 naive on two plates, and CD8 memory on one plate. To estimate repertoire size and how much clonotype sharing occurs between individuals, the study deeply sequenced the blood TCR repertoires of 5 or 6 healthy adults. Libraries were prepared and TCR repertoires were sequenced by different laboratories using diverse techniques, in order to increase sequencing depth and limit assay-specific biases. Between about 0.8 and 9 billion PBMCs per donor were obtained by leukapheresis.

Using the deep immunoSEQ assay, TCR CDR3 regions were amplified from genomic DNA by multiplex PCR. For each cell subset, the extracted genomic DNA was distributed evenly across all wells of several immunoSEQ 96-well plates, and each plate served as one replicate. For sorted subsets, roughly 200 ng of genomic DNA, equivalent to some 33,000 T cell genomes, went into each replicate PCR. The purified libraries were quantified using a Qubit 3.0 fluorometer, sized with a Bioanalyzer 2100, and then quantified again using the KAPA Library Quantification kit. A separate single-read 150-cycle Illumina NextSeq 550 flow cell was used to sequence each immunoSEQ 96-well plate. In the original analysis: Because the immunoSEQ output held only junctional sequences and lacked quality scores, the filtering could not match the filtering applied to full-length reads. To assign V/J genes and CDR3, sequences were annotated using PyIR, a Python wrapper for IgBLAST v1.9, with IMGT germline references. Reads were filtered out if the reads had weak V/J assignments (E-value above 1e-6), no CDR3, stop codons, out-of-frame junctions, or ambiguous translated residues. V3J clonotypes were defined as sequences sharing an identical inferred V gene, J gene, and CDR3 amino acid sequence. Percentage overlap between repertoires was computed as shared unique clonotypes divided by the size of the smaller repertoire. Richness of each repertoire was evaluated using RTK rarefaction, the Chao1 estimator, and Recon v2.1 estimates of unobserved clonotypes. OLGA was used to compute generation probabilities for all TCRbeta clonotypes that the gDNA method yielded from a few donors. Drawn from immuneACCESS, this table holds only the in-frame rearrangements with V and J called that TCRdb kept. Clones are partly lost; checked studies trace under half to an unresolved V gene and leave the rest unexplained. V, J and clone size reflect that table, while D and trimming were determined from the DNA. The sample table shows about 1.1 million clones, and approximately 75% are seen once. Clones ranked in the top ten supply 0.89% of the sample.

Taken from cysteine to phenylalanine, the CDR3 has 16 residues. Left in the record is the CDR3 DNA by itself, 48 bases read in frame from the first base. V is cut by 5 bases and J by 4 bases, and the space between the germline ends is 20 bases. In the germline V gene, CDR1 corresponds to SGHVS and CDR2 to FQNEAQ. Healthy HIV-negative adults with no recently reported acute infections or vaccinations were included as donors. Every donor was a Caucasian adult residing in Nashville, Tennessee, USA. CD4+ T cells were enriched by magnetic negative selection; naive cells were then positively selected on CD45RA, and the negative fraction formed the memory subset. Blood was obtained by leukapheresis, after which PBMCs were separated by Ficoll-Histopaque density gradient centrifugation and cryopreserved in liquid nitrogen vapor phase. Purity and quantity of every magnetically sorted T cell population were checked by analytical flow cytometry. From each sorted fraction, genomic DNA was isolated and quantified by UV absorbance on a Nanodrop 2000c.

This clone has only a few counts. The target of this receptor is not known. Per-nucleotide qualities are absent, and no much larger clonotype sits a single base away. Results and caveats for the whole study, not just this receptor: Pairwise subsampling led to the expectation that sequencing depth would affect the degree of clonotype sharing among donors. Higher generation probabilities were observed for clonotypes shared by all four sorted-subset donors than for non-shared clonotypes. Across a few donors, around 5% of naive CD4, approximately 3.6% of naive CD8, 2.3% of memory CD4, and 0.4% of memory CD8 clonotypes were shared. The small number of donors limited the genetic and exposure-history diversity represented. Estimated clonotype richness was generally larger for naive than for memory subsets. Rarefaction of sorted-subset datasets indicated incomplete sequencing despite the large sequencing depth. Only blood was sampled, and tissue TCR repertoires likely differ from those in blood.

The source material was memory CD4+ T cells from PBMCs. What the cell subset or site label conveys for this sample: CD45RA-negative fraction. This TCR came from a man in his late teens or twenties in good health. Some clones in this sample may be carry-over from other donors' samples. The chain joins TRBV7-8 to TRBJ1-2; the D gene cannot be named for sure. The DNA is TGTGCCAGCAGCCGAGAACAAAGGAAAGTTGGCTATGGCTACACCTTC. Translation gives CASSREQRKVGYGYTF. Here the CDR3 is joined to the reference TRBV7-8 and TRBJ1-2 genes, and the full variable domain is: GAGVSQSPRYKVAKRGQDVALRCDPISGHVSLFWYQQALGQGPEFLTYFQNEAQLDKSGLPSDRFFAERPEGSVSTLKIQRTQQEDSAVYLCASSREQRKVGYGYTFGSGTRLTVV.